These 31 T cell receptor beta chains share one sample of origin, sequenced in a study of blood T cell repertoires in COVID-19 (TCRdb year 2020). Library generation was performed with the immunoSEQ multiplex PCR assay. TCRdb took over this immuneACCESS table, retaining in-frame rearrangements with V and J assigned. Such tables are incomplete; in checked studies, under half of the missing clones stem from an unresolved V gene, and the remainder is unexplained. The sample table records 200,000 to 300,000 clones; approximately 87% of these occur just once. 8.6% of the sample goes to the ten largest clones. The specimen sequenced was peripheral blood. The receptors here all came from a human donor in a cohort sampled during active COVID-19.

In this sample, this clone turned up a few times. V and J are TRBV24-1 and TRBJ1-1; TRBD1 matches at 7 bases. Trimming at V came to 5 bases and at J to 2 bases, leaving 1 base not matched to a gene. The CDR3 is 13 amino acids. From germline, CDR1 is KGHDR and CDR2 SFDVKD. CDR3 nucleotide sequence: TGTGCCACCAGTGCAGGGGGAAACACTGAAGCTTTCTTT. It specifies CATSAGGNTEAFF.

This clone showed up just once. V usage is TRBV5-1 and J usage is TRBJ2-1; TRBD2 aligns across 8 bases. V lost 0 bases and J lost 5; bases outside the gene matches: 10. CDR3 size: 17 residues. Germline CDR1 and CDR2: SGHRS and YFSETQ. CDR3 region: CASSLVGGGPGNNEQFF. CDR3 bases: TGCGCCAGCAGCTTGGTCGGGGGGGGGCCAGGAAACAATGAGCAGTTCTTC.

The V call is TRBV18, the J call TRBJ1-6; the D gene is possibly TRBD1 (5 bases). In germline, CDR1 is KGHSH, CDR2 LQKENI. This CDR3 has 16 residues. V was trimmed by 1 base and J by 7 bases, leaving 14 bases between them. In nucleotides, the CDR3 is TGTGCCAGCTCACCACTCCAGGGCCCTCAAAATTCACCCCTCCACTTT. It codes for CASSPLQGPQNSPLHF.

This chain links TRBV7-2 with TRBJ2-5; no clear D. Germline CDR1 reads SGHTA; CDR2 reads FQGNSA. This CDR3 contains 16 residues. V shed 2 bases and J shed 2 bases, with 15 bases lying between them. CDR3 DNA sequence: TGTGCCAGCAGCTTATTTGCTGGAGTTACACAAGAGACCCAGTACTTC. It specifies CASSLFAGVTQETQYF.

The gene calls are TRBV29-1 and TRBJ2-1; 12 positions match TRBD2. Per germline, CDR1 SQVTM and CDR2 ANQGSEA. V lost 8 bases to trimming and J lost 0 bases; unmatched junction nucleotides: 20. The length of the CDR3 is 20 residues. Here the CDR3 reads CSIRTSGAAKNNISYNEQFF. CDR3 nucleotide sequence: TGCAGCATCCGGACTAGCGGGGCAGCCAAGAACAATATCTCCTACAATGAGCAGTTCTTC.

In nucleotides, the CDR3 is TGTGCCAGCAGCCTAGGACCGGGACAGGGTCATTATGGCTACACCTTC. Amino acid sequence: CASSLGPGQGHYGYTF. The V gene is TRBV7-2, the J gene TRBJ1-2; 9 bases fit TRBD1. The ends lost 5 bases at V and 5 bases at J; junction bases unmatched: 12. Germline V gene sequence: CDR1 SGHTA, CDR2 FQGNSA. The CDR3 is made up of 16 amino acids.

A single count supports this clone. This chain joins TRBV19 and TRBJ2-2; D not certain. V lost 6 bases, J lost 4 bases, and 15 bases lay in between. CDR1 is LNHDA, CDR2 SQIVND, per germline (reference sequence). The length of the CDR3 is 15 residues. CDR3 coding DNA: TGTGCCAGTAGACTGAAACCGGGTATCACCGGGGAGCTGTTTTTT. This codes for CASRLKPGITGELFF. Full variable domain (rest looked up from reference TRBV19 and TRBJ2-2): DGGITQSPKYLFRKEGQNVTLSCEQNLNHDAMYWYRQDPGQGLRLIYYSQIVNDFQKGDIAEGYSVSREKKESFPLTVTSAQKNPTAFYLCASRLKPGITGELFFGEGSRLTVL.

J is TRBJ1-3 and V is TRBV18; D might be TRBD1 (6 bases). This CDR3 comprises 15 residues. Trimming shortened V by 2 bases and J by 4 bases, and 12 bases separated the two germline ends. Germline CDR1 reads KGHSH; CDR2 reads LQKENI. This CDR3 reads CASSPFQGQGNTIYF. The CDR3 DNA sequence: TGTGCCAGCTCACCATTTCAGGGGCAGGGAAACACCATATATTTT.

The chain combines TRBV19 with TRBJ2-5; no reliable D call. The CDR3 covers 16 residues. Germline assignment: CDR1 LNHDA and CDR2 SQIVND (reference sequence). Trimming pared 3 bases from V and 0 bases from J, leaving 14 bases between. The CDR3 here is CASSIVHGGDQETQYF. The DNA for the CDR3 is TGTGCCAGTAGTATCGTCCATGGCGGCGACCAAGAGACCCAGTACTTC.

The chain has TRBV20-1 and TRBJ2-1; no definite D call. V shed 0 bases and J shed 7 bases, with 4 bases lying between them. Germline CDR1 is DFQATT and CDR2 is SNEGSKA (reference sequence). CDR3 length: 11 amino acids. CDR3 sequence reads: CSARDHNEQFF. The CDR3 DNA is TGCAGTGCTAGAGATCATAATGAGCAGTTCTTC.

The chain employs TRBV19 and TRBJ1-5; TRBD1 matches at 8 bases. The germline V gene encodes CDR1 LNHDA and CDR2 SQIVND (reference sequence). V trimming: 5 bases; J trimming: 0 bases; junction bases outside the gene matches: 6. The CDR3 loop spans 16 amino acids. The CDR3 DNA is TGTGCCAGTAGTCTGACAGGGGCAGATAGCAATCAGCCCCAGCATTTT. It yields the protein CASSLTGADSNQPQHF.

The J gene is TRBJ1-1, the V gene TRBV5-6, with 10 bases lining up with TRBD1. This CDR3 is 15 amino acids long. With 4 bases clipped from V and 6 bases from J, the junction kept 9 bases outside the gene matches. CDR1 is SGHDT and CDR2 is YYEEEE in the germline V gene. DNA of the CDR3: TGTGCCAGCAGCCAGAGACAGGGGGCCTTCCCTGAAGCTTTCTTT. Its translation is CASSQRQGAFPEAFF.

This chain joins TRBV6-5 and TRBJ1-2; tentatively, D is TRBD1 (6 bases). The V end lost 4 bases, the J end lost 3 bases, and 12 bases lay between the germline ends. Germline CDR1 MNHEY, CDR2 SVGAGI. This CDR3 region has 14 residues. DNA of the CDR3: TGTGCCAGCAGTTCTTGGGGGCGAGACTATGGCTACACCTTC. It encodes CASSSWGRDYGYTF.

The chain uses TRBV10-3 and TRBJ1-5; a possible D gene is TRBD1 (6 bases). In germline, CDR1 is ENHRY, CDR2 SYGVKD. This CDR3 is 15 amino acids long. Trimming removed 3 bases at V and 2 bases at J, with 11 bases between. The CDR3 is CAISEGGVGNQPQHF. In DNA, the CDR3 is TGTGCCATCAGTGAAGGGGGTGTGGGCAATCAGCCCCAGCATTTT.

The sample holds a few counts of this clone. The rearrangement uses TRBV6-5 and TRBJ1-1; perhaps TRBD1 as D (6 bases). Trimming shortened V by 7 bases and J by 7 bases, and 7 bases separated the two germline ends. CDR1 is MNHEY, CDR2 SVGAGI, per germline. The CDR3 is 10 amino acids. The DNA for the CDR3 is TGTGCCAGCAAGACAGGTGAAGCTTTCTTT. This gives the protein CASKTGEAFF.

V is TRBV12-5 and J is TRBJ2-7; TRBD1 matches 9 bases. The CDR3 has 15 amino acids. Germline assignment: CDR1 LGHNT and CDR2 FRNRAP. Losses at the gene ends were 6 bases for V and 4 bases for J; bases not matched to a gene: 10. The chain's CDR3 is CASGRLQGAGYEQYF. CDR3 in DNA: TGTGCTAGTGGCCGACTACAGGGGGCGGGTTACGAGCAGTACTTC.

J is TRBJ2-7 and V is TRBV28, with 8 bases identical to TRBD1. The CDR3 consists of 14 residues. In germline, CDR1 is MDHEN, CDR2 SYDVKM. V dropped 5 bases and J dropped 12; count of bases not matched to a gene: 15. The CDR3 nucleotides read TGTGCCAGCAGTCCGCCAGGGGGCGCGAGACGACTGTACTTC. Protein product: CASSPPGGARRLYF.

V and J are TRBV2 and TRBJ2-1, with D possibly TRBD2 on 6 matching bases. Germline V gene sequence: CDR1 SNHLY, CDR2 FYNNEI. The CDR3 runs to 13 residues. The ends were cut back, 6 bases at V and 8 bases at J, with 14 bases in the middle. The CDR3 spells CASSSGVAYEQFF. The CDR3 nucleotides read TGTGCCAGCAGCTCGGGGGTCGCCTATGAGCAGTTCTTC.

The V and J genes are TRBV6-5 and TRBJ2-3; 13 nucleotides align to TRBD2. CDR1 is MNHEY, CDR2 SVGAGI, per germline. With V trimmed by 6 bases and J by 0 bases, 0 bases remained unmatched. The CDR3 has 15 residues. The CDR3 DNA reads TGTGCCAGCAGGGGACTAGCGGGGAGCACAGATACGCAGTATTTT. Residues: CASRGLAGSTDTQYF.

V gene TRBV9 combines with J gene TRBJ2-5; 11 nucleotides line up with TRBD2. The V gene's germline CDR1 is SGDLS and CDR2 YYNGEE. The J segment lost 0 bases and the V segment lost 3 bases, leaving 10 bases of the junction unmatched. The CDR3 length is 18 residues. CDR3 nucleotide sequence: TGTGCCAGCAGCGACGGTTTGACTAGCGGGAAGTACCAAGAGACCCAGTACTTC. Protein product: CASSDGLTSGKYQETQYF.

The rearrangement uses TRBV1 and TRBJ2-5; TRBD2, the table's D call, lacks a check against the DNA. TRBV1 is a documented pseudogene. The CDR3 sequence is 17 residues long. The CDR3 nucleotides are TGCACCAGCAGCCAAGAGGGGACTAGCGGGAGGGAAGAGACCCAGTACTTC. This codes for CTSSQEGTSGREETQYF.

This clone was counted only a few times. The gene calls are TRBV5-4 and TRBJ2-7; the match to TRBD1 covers 9 bases. This CDR3 is 18 amino acids long. Trimming at V came to 0 bases and at J to 2 bases, leaving 12 bases not matched to a gene. Germline loops: CDR1 SGHNT, CDR2 YYREEE (reference sequence). DNA for the CDR3: TGTGCCAGCAGCTTGGGGGGACAGGGATTTGATTTGGCCTACGAGCAGTACTTC. Its protein is CASSLGGQGFDLAYEQYF.

The chain carries TRBV7-2 and TRBJ1-2; the match to TRBD1 covers 8 bases. This CDR3 has 14 amino acids. The germline V gene encodes CDR1 SGHTA and CDR2 FQGNSA. The ends lost 6 bases at V and 5 bases at J; junction bases unmatched: 8. This chain's CDR3 is CASSLQGALYGYTF. DNA for the CDR3: TGTGCCAGCAGTCTCCAGGGGGCCCTGTATGGCTACACCTTC.

The gene calls are TRBV27 and TRBJ2-3, with TRBD2 identical over 11 bases. The CDR3 covers 16 residues. The junction had 7 bases not matched to a gene; V was cut back by 3 bases and J by 5 bases. Germline-derived CDR1 and CDR2 are MNHEY and SMNVEV (reference sequence). The CDR3 protein is CASSFLLAGEGDTQYF. In DNA, the CDR3 is TGTGCCAGCAGTTTTTTACTAGCGGGAGAAGGAGATACGCAGTATTTT.

This clone was recorded a few times. Other nucleotide sequences from this sample produce the same CDR3. This chain links TRBV7-9 with TRBJ2-7; a possible D gene is TRBD1 (5 bases). The germline V and J ends were trimmed by 3 bases and 6 bases, with 9 bases remaining between them. CDR3 size: 12 residues. Per germline, CDR1 SEHNR and CDR2 FQNEAQ (reference sequence). CDR3 amino acids: CASSLGDSEQYF. The CDR3 coding sequence is TGTGCCAGCAGCTTGGGCGACAGCGAGCAGTACTTC.

V usage is TRBV6-5 and J usage is TRBJ1-3; D uncertain. The CDR3 contains 15 residues. The V end was cut by 6 bases, the J end by 0 bases, with 12 bases between. Germline V gene data show CDR1 as MNHEY and CDR2 as SVGAGI. The CDR3, as DNA: TGTGCCAGCAGCCCCGAAACGAGCTCTGGAAACACCATATATTTT. This gives the protein CASSPETSSGNTIYF.

This chain connects TRBV2 to TRBJ2-7; TRBD2 might be the D (6 bases). CDR3 length: 17 residues. Trimming cost V 3 bases and J 7 bases, with 25 bases left between them. CDR1 is SNHLY and CDR2 is FYNNEI in the germline V gene. CDR3 sequence reads: CASSDQKLRDWLGEQYF. The CDR3 region has the DNA TGTGCCAGCAGTGACCAAAAGCTCCGGGACTGGCTAGGGGAGCAGTACTTC.

This clone occurred a few times. The chain joins TRBV6-5 to TRBJ1-6, with D maybe TRBD1 (6 bases). The germline V and J ends were trimmed by 7 bases and 6 bases, with 13 bases remaining between them. The germline V gene encodes CDR1 MNHEY and CDR2 SVGAGI. The CDR3 loop spans 14 amino acids. CDR3: CASTDGTFNSPLHF. The CDR3 nucleotides are TGTGCCAGCACCGACGGGACATTTAATTCACCCCTCCACTTT.

The V call is TRBV7-2, the J call TRBJ2-1; 12 bases are a match to TRBD2. Germline values: CDR1 SGHTA, CDR2 FQGNSA. This CDR3 region has 17 residues. Losses at the gene ends were 5 bases for V and 9 bases for J; bases not matched to a gene: 14. The CDR3, as DNA: TGTGCCAGCAGCCCACGGGGGCTAGCGGGGGGGCGAAGTGAGCAGTTCTTC. This translates into CASSPRGLAGGRSEQFF.

The rearrangement joins TRBV6-5 to TRBJ1-2; tentatively, D is TRBD1 (5 bases). CDR3 size: 14 residues. Trimming cost V 2 bases and J 7 bases, with 14 bases left between them. Per germline, CDR1 MNHEY and CDR2 SVGAGI. For the CDR3, the DNA is TGTGCCAGCAGTTACCGTGCAGGGCGCGGTGGCTACACCTTC. Encoded protein: CASSYRAGRGGYTF.

This clone has just a few counts. V gene TRBV19 combines with J gene TRBJ2-3; 7 bases line up with TRBD2. The germline CDR1 and CDR2 sequences are LNHDA and SQIVND (reference sequence). This CDR3 has 14 residues. V lost 5 bases and J lost 2; bases outside the gene matches: 4. This chain's CDR3 is CASSVGGFTDTQYF. In nucleotides, the CDR3 is TGTGCCAGTAGTGTGGGAGGGTTCACAGATACGCAGTATTTT.